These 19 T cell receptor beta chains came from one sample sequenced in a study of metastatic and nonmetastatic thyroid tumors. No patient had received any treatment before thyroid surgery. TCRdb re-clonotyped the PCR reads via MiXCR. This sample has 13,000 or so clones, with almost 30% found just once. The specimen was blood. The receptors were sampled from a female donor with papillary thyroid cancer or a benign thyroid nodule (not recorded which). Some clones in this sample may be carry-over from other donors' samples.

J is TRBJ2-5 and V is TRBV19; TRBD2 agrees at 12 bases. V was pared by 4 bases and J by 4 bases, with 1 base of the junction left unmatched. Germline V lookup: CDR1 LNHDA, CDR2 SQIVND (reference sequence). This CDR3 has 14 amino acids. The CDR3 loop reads CASSKTSGRETQYF. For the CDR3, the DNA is TGTGCCAGTAGTAAGACTAGCGGGAGAGAGACCCAGTACTTC.

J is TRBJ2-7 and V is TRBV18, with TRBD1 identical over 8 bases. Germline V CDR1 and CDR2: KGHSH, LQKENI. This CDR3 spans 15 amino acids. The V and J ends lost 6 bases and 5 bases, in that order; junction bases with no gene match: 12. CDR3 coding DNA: TGTGCCAGCTCTCCAGATTCACAGGGGGGACACGAGCAGTACTTC. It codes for CASSPDSQGGHEQYF.

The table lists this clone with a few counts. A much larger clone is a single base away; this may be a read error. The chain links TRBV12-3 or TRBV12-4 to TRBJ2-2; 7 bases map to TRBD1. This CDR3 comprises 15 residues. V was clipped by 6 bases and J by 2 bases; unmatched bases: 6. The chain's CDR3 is CASSFRDSNTGELFF. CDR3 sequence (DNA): TGTGCCAGCAGCTTCAGGGACAGTAACACCGGGGAGCTGTTTTTT.

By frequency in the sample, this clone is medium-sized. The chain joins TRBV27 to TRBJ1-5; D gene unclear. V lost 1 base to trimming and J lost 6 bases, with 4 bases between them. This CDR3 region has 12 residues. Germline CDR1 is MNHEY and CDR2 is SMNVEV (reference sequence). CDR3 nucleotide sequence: TGTGCCAGCAGTTTATACGGTCAGCCCCAGCATTTT. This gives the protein CASSLYGQPQHF.

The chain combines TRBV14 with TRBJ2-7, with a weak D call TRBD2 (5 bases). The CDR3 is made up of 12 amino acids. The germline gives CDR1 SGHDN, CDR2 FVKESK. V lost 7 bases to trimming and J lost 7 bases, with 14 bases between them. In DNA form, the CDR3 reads TGTGCCAGCACCCTCGGAATAGCGGAGCAGTACTTC. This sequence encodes CASTLGIAEQYF.

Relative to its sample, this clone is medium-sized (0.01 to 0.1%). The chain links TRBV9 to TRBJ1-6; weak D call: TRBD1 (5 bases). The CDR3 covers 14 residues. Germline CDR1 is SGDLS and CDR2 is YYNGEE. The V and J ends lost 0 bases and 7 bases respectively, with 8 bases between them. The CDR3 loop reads CASSVGRVNSPLHF. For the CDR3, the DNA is TGTGCCAGCAGCGTAGGCAGGGTAAATTCACCCCTCCACTTT.

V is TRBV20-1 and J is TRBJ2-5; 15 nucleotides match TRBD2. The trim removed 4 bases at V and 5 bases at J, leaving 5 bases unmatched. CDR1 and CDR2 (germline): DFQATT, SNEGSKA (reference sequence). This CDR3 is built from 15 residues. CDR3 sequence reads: CSATWTSGGGETQYF. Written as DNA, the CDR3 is TGCAGTGCTACCTGGACTAGCGGGGGGGGTGAGACCCAGTACTTC.

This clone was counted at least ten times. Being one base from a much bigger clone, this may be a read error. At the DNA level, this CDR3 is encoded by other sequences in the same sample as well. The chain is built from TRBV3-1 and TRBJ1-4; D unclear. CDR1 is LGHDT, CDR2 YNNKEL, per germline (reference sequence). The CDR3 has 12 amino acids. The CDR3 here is CASSELHEKLFF. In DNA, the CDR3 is TGCGCCAGCAGCGAACTTCATGAAAAACTGTTTTTT.

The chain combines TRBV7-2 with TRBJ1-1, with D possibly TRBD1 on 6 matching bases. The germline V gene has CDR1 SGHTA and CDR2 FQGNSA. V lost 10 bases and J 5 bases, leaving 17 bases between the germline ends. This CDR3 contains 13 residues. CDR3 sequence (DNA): TGTGCCATTCCGACAGGAAGATTAACTGAAGCTTTCTTT. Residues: CAIPTGRLTEAFF. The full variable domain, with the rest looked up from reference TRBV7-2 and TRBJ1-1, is GAGVSQSPSNKVTEKGKDVELRCDPISGHTALYWYRQSLGQGLEFLIYFQGNSAPDKSGLPSDRFSAERTGGSVSTLTIQRTQQEDSAVYLCAIPTGRLTEAFFGQGTRLTVV.

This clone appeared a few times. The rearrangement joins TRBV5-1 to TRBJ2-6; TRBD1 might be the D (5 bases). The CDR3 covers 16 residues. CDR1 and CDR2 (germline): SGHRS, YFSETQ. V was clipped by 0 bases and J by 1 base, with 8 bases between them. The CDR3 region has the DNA TGCGCCAGCAGCTTGGGACAGAATTCTGGGGCCAACGTCCTGACTTTC. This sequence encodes CASSLGQNSGANVLTF.

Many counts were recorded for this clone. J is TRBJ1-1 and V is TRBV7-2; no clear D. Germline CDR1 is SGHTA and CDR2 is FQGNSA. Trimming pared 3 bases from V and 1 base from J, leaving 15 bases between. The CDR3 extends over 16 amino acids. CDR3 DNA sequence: TGTGCCAGCAGCTTCGCCTTTGGGCTTAAGAACACTGAAGCTTTCTTT. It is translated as CASSFAFGLKNTEAFF.

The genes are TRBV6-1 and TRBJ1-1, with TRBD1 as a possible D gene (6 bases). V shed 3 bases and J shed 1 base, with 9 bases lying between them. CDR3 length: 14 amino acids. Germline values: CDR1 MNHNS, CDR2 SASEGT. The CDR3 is CASSELGGNTEAFF. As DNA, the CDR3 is TGTGCCAGCAGTGAGTTAGGGGGGAACACTGAAGCTTTCTTT.

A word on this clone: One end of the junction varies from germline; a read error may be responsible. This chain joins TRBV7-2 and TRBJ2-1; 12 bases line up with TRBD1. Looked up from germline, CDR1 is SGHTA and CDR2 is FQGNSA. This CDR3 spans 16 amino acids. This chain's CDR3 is CVSSLAGTGGHGEQFF. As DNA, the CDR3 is TGTGTCAGCAGCTTAGCCGGGACAGGGGGCCATGGGGAGCAGTTTTTC.

CDR3 region: CASSYPDRGDYEQYF. In nucleotides, the CDR3 is TGTGCCAGCAGTTACCCCGACAGGGGCGACTACGAGCAGTACTTC. The V and J genes are TRBV6-5 and TRBJ2-7; the match to TRBD1 covers 8 bases. The CDR3 covers 15 residues. Germline CDR1 reads MNHEY; CDR2 reads SVGAGI. V trimming: 2 bases; J trimming: 3 bases; junction bases outside the gene matches: 6.

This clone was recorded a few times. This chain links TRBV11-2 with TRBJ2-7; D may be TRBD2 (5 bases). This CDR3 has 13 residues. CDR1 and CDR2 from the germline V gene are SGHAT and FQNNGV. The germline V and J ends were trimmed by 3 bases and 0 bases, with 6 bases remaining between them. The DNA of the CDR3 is TGTGCCAGCAGCTTTGCGGGCTCCTACGAGCAGTACTTC. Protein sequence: CASSFAGSYEQYF.

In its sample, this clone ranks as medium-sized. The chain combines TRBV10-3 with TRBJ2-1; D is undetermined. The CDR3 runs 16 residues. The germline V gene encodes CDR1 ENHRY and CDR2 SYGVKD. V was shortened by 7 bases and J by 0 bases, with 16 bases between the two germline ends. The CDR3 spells CAITEILTLSYNEQFF. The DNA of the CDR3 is TGTGCCATCACCGAAATCCTGACACTCTCCTACAATGAGCAGTTCTTC.

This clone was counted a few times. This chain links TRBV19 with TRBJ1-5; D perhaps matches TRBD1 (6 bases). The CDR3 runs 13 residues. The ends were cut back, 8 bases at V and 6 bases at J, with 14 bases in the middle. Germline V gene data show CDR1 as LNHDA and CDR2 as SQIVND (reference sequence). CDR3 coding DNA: TGTGCCAGTGCTACAGGGTCGCCTCAGCCCCAGCATTTT. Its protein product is CASATGSPQPQHF. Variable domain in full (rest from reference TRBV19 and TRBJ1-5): DGGITQSPKYLFRKEGQNVTLSCEQNLNHDAMYWYRQDPGQGLRLIYYSQIVNDFQKGDIAEGYSVSREKKESFPLTVTSAQKNPTAFYLCASATGSPQPQHFGDGTRLSIL.

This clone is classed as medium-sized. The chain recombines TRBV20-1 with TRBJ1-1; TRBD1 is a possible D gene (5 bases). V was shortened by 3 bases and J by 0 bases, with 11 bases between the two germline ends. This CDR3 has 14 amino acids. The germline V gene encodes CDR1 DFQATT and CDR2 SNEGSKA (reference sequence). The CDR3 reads CSARTDPMNTEAFF. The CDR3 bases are TGCAGTGCTAGGACAGATCCAATGAACACTGAAGCTTTCTTT.

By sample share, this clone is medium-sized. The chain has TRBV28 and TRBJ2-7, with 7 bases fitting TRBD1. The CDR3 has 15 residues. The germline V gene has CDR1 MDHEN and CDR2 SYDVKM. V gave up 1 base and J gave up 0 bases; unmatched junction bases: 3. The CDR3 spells CASSLYRGYSYEQYF. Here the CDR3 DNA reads TGTGCCAGCAGTTTATACAGGGGCTACTCCTACGAGCAGTACTTC.